Listed below are T cell receptor beta chains from one sample, sequenced in a study of T cell responses to AZD1222 COVID-19 vaccine. Generated by immunoSEQ multiplex PCR, the TCRdb table keeps only in-frame clones and is missing some. The sample has approximately 90,000 clones, 90% seen once; the top ten hold roughly 8.1%. This sample comprised peripheral blood, obtained on day 0 of AZD1222 vaccination. The receptors stem from an adult in good health. CDR3s include the opening cysteine and the closing phenylalanine or tryptophan. The D gene is left open where the match is weak. Clone size is given for some rows only: seen once, a few or many times, or a class if the clone is expanded.

D,J,size,V,DNA,CDR3
-,TRBJ1-2,-,TRBV24-1,TGTGCCACTTCGGACACTAACTATGGCTACACCTTC,CATSDTNYGYTF
TRBD2,TRBJ2-3,-,TRBV3-1/TRBV3-2,TGTGCCAGCAGCCAACGACTAGCGGGGGGGTACGATACGCAGTATTTT,CASSQRLAGGYDTQYF
TRBD1,TRBJ2-1,-,TRBV6-5,TGTGCCAGCAACCGGGACAGGGGTAACGATGAGCAGTTCTTC,CASNRDRGNDEQFF
TRBD1,TRBJ1-3,-,TRBV4-2,TGTGCCACAACTCCGGGACAGGGGACTGGAAACACCATATATTTT,CATTPGQGTGNTIYF
-,TRBJ1-5,-,TRBV19,TGTGCCAGTAGTTTACAGGAAAATCAGCCCCAGCATTTT,CASSLQENQPQHF
TRBD2,TRBJ2-3,-,TRBV27,TGTGCCAGCAGTTTATCCCTACCTACAGGACTAGCGCTTGAAACGCAGTATTTT,CASSLSLPTGLALETQYF
-,TRBJ2-1,once,TRBV9,TGTGCCAGCAGCGTATTTGCGTATGAGCAGTTCTTC,CASSVFAYEQFF
-,TRBJ1-5,few,TRBV7-8,TGTGCCAGCGCACAGGGATTAGGGAGCAATCAGCCCCAGCATTTT,CASAQGLGSNQPQHF
TRBD1,TRBJ2-3,once,TRBV30,TGTGCCTGGAGTGCAGGGGGATCACTGACAGATACGCAGTATTTT,CAWSAGGSLTDTQYF
TRBD1,TRBJ2-2,-,TRBV23-1,TGCGCCAGCAGTCAACCGGACGGGACAGGGATCGACACCGGGGAGCTGTTTTTT,CASSQPDGTGIDTGELFF
TRBD1,TRBJ2-7,once,TRBV2,TGTGCCAGCAGTGGTAGGACAGGACAACCCTACGAGCAGTACTTC,CASSGRTGQPYEQYF
TRBD1,TRBJ2-3,-,TRBV5-1,TGCGCCAGCAGCCAACCGGGACAGGGGACCACAGATACGCAGTATTTT,CASSQPGQGTTDTQYF
TRBD1,TRBJ1-1,-,TRBV24-1,TGTGCCACCAGGCAGGGGGCGAGGACTGAAGCTTTCTTT,CATRQGARTEAFF
-,TRBJ2-7,-,TRBV6-6,TGTGCCAGCAGGACAGAACCCACCGCCTATGAGCAGTACTTC,CASRTEPTAYEQYF
-,TRBJ2-7,-,TRBV9,TGTGCCAGCAGCGTAACTCCTGACAGAACCGGGCCGGAGGGCTACGAGCAGTACTTC,CASSVTPDRTGPEGYEQYF
-,TRBJ2-2,-,TRBV20-1,TGCAGTGCTAGGAATGTCGGGGAGCTGTTTTTT,CSARNVGELFF
-,TRBJ1-2,-,TRBV12-3/TRBV12-4,TGTGCCAGCAGCCTGAGGGGTTATGGCTACACCTTC,CASSLRGYGYTF
TRBD2,TRBJ2-2,-,TRBV9,TGTGCCAGCAGCACCCCTAGCGGGGGGTTAGCCGGGGAGCTGTTTTTT,CASSTPSGGLAGELFF
-,TRBJ1-6,-,TRBV11-2,TGTGCCAGCAGCCAAAACCGGGCAGGAGGTTCACCCCTCCACTTT,CASSQNRAGGSPLHF
-,TRBJ1-4,-,TRBV2,TGTGCCAGCACATCGGGACAACCTTATGAAAAACTGTTTTTT,CASTSGQPYEKLFF
TRBD2,TRBJ2-3,-,TRBV6-5,TGTGCCAGCAGTTTTAACCTAGCGGGGTCTGATACGCAGTATTTT,CASSFNLAGSDTQYF
-,TRBJ1-4,-,TRBV30,TGTGCCTGGAGTCCGGGACGGCATAATGAAAAACTGTTTTTT,CAWSPGRHNEKLFF
-,TRBJ1-3,-,TRBV19,TGTGCCAGCTTTCGAGGGACCACTGGAAACACCATATATTTT,CASFRGTTGNTIYF
-,TRBJ2-3,-,TRBV6-6,TGTGCCAGCAGGGACCCCTCCGCAGATACGCAGTATTTT,CASRDPSADTQYF
TRBD2,TRBJ2-2,-,TRBV7-9,TGTGCCAGCAGCCCTAGCGGCACCGGGGAGCTGTTTTTT,CASSPSGTGELFF
TRBD2,TRBJ2-7,-,TRBV11-2,TGTGCCAGCAGCCGGCGGACTAGCGGGGTTGAGCAGTACTTC,CASSRRTSGVEQYF